This is a list of T cell receptor beta chains from one sample in a study of blood T cell repertoires in COVID-19. Here immunoSEQ multiplex PCR was the method, and the copy in TCRdb shows in-frame clones only, minus some. Of over 300,000 clones listed, around 88% were seen once; the top ten hold about 1.6%. The sequencing sample was made of peripheral blood. The source of these receptors is a woman in her 50s with acute or convalescent COVID-19. The CDR3 runs from the conserved cysteine through the conserved F or W. A D gene is named only where the DNA matches it firmly. Clone size is given for some rows only: seen once, a few or many times, or a class if the clone is expanded.

v_call: TRBV3-1/TRBV3-2
d_call: NA
clone_size: NA
j_call: TRBJ1-3
cdr3_length: 15
cdr3_nt: TGTGCCAGCAGCCAAGAGGGAGGAGGTGGAAACACCATATATTTT
cdr3_aa: CASSQEGGGGNTIYF

v_call: TRBV27
d_call: NA
clone_size: NA
j_call: TRBJ1-5
cdr3_length: 15
cdr3_nt: TGTGCCAGCAGTTTATCGTGGAGGGGACATCAGCCCCAGCATTTT
cdr3_aa: CASSLSWRGHQPQHF

v_call: TRBV18
d_call: NA
clone_size: NA
j_call: TRBJ1-1
cdr3_length: 13
cdr3_nt: TGTGCCAGCTCATCCGACAGAAACACTGAAGCTTTCTTT
cdr3_aa: CASSSDRNTEAFF

v_call: TRBV9
d_call: NA
clone_size: NA
j_call: TRBJ2-3
cdr3_length: 16
cdr3_nt: TGTGCCAGCAGCGTAGCTGGAGGTAGAGGCACAGATACGCAGTATTTT
cdr3_aa: CASSVAGGRGTDTQYF

v_call: TRBV7-6
d_call: NA
clone_size: NA
j_call: TRBJ2-7
cdr3_length: 15
cdr3_nt: TGTGCCAGCAGCTTAGAGGACTGGCCTCCCTACGAGCAGTACTTC
cdr3_aa: CASSLEDWPPYEQYF

v_call: TRBV6-5
d_call: TRBD2
clone_size: NA
j_call: TRBJ2-7
cdr3_length: 16
cdr3_nt: TGTGCCAGCAGTTACTCGGGGACTAGCGGGGCTTGGGAGCAGTACTTC
cdr3_aa: CASSYSGTSGAWEQYF

v_call: TRBV7-9
d_call: TRBD2
clone_size: NA
j_call: TRBJ2-7
cdr3_length: 15
cdr3_nt: TGTGCCAGCAGCACCGGTCTAGCGGGTCCTTACGAGCAGTACTTC
cdr3_aa: CASSTGLAGPYEQYF

v_call: TRBV7-9
d_call: NA
clone_size: NA
j_call: TRBJ2-5
cdr3_length: 13
cdr3_nt: TGTGCCAGCAGCTTCCGCAGGGTAGGGACCCAGTACTTC
cdr3_aa: CASSFRRVGTQYF

v_call: TRBV2
d_call: TRBD1
clone_size: NA
j_call: TRBJ1-2
cdr3_length: 15
cdr3_nt: TGTGCCGTACGATTGGAGGGGGCAACTAACTATGGCTACACCTTC
cdr3_aa: CAVRLEGATNYGYTF

v_call: TRBV28
d_call: NA
clone_size: NA
j_call: TRBJ1-5
cdr3_length: 15
cdr3_nt: TGTGCCAGCAGTTTTTTCACAGGGCGAGGTCAGCCCCAGCATTTT
cdr3_aa: CASSFFTGRGQPQHF

v_call: TRBV7-3
d_call: TRBD1
clone_size: once
j_call: TRBJ2-2
cdr3_length: 13
cdr3_nt: TGTGCCAGCAGCGAACAGGGGGCCGGGGAGCTGTTTTTT
cdr3_aa: CASSEQGAGELFF

v_call: TRBV4-1
d_call: NA
clone_size: NA
j_call: TRBJ1-2
cdr3_length: 15
cdr3_nt: TGCGCCAGCAGCCTACACCAGGGTAGGGCCTATGGCTACACCTTC
cdr3_aa: CASSLHQGRAYGYTF

v_call: TRBV5-5
d_call: TRBD2
clone_size: NA
j_call: TRBJ2-5
cdr3_length: 16
cdr3_nt: TGTGCCAGCAGCTTCGGGACTAGCGGGAGCTGGAAGACCCAGTACTTC
cdr3_aa: CASSFGTSGSWKTQYF

v_call: TRBV27
d_call: TRBD2
clone_size: NA
j_call: TRBJ2-7
cdr3_length: 20
cdr3_nt: TGTGCCAGCAGTCTACGACAGGGAAGACTAGCGGGAGATAATAGCTACGAGCAGTACTTC
cdr3_aa: CASSLRQGRLAGDNSYEQYF

v_call: TRBV18
d_call: TRBD2
clone_size: NA
j_call: TRBJ2-1
cdr3_length: 16
cdr3_nt: TGTGCCAGCTCACCGGAACTAGCGGGAGCTGGTGGTGAGCAGTTCTTC
cdr3_aa: CASSPELAGAGGEQFF

v_call: TRBV28
d_call: TRBD1
clone_size: NA
j_call: TRBJ1-1
cdr3_length: 15
cdr3_nt: TGTGCCAGCAACCGGGGACAGGGGAGGGAGTCTGAAGCTTTCTTT
cdr3_aa: CASNRGQGRESEAFF

v_call: TRBV18
d_call: TRBD1
clone_size: NA
j_call: TRBJ1-5
cdr3_length: 15
cdr3_nt: TGTGCCAGCTCACCAAGCAGGGGGGTCAATCAGCCCCAGCATTTT
cdr3_aa: CASSPSRGVNQPQHF

v_call: TRBV28
d_call: TRBD2
clone_size: NA
j_call: TRBJ2-2
cdr3_length: 14
cdr3_nt: TGTGCCAGCAGCAAGCGGGAATGGTCCGGGGAGCTGTTTTTT
cdr3_aa: CASSKREWSGELFF

v_call: TRBV28
d_call: NA
clone_size: NA
j_call: TRBJ1-5
cdr3_length: 15
cdr3_nt: TGTGCCAGCAGTTTTGGACAGAGGGGCAATCAGCCCCAGCATTTT
cdr3_aa: CASSFGQRGNQPQHF

v_call: TRBV30
d_call: TRBD1
clone_size: few
j_call: TRBJ1-2
cdr3_length: 11
cdr3_nt: TGTGCCTGGAGTCCAGGGGGCGGCTACACCTTC
cdr3_aa: CAWSPGGGYTF

v_call: TRBV9
d_call: NA
clone_size: NA
j_call: TRBJ2-5
cdr3_length: 13
cdr3_nt: TGTGCCAGCAGCGGGGGGCTCCAAGAGACCCAGTACTTC
cdr3_aa: CASSGGLQETQYF

v_call: TRBV7-9
d_call: NA
clone_size: once
j_call: TRBJ2-7
cdr3_length: 12
cdr3_nt: TGTGCCAGCAGCTCGTACGGCTACGAGCAGTACTTC
cdr3_aa: CASSSYGYEQYF

v_call: TRBV13
d_call: NA
clone_size: once
j_call: TRBJ1-2
cdr3_length: 14
cdr3_nt: TGTGCCAGCAGCATCACCGGGACAAGCTATGGCTACACCTTC
cdr3_aa: CASSITGTSYGYTF

v_call: TRBV27
d_call: TRBD1
clone_size: once
j_call: TRBJ1-3
cdr3_length: 15
cdr3_nt: TGTGCCAGCAGGCCGACAGGGGGCGCCGGAAACACCATATATTTT
cdr3_aa: CASRPTGGAGNTIYF

v_call: TRBV24-1
d_call: TRBD2
clone_size: NA
j_call: TRBJ2-3
cdr3_length: 17
cdr3_nt: TGTGCCACCAGTGACACCGGGACTAGCGGAAACACAGATACGCAGTATTTT
cdr3_aa: CATSDTGTSGNTDTQYF

v_call: TRBV4-1
d_call: NA
clone_size: NA
j_call: TRBJ2-1
cdr3_length: 15
cdr3_nt: TGCGCCAGCAGCCAAAGTTCACTAGTATACAATGAGCAGTTCTTC
cdr3_aa: CASSQSSLVYNEQFF

v_call: TRBV9
d_call: NA
clone_size: NA
j_call: TRBJ1-1
cdr3_length: 12
cdr3_nt: TGTGCCAGCAGCGTAGTTTCGGGGGAAGCTTTCTTT
cdr3_aa: CASSVVSGEAFF